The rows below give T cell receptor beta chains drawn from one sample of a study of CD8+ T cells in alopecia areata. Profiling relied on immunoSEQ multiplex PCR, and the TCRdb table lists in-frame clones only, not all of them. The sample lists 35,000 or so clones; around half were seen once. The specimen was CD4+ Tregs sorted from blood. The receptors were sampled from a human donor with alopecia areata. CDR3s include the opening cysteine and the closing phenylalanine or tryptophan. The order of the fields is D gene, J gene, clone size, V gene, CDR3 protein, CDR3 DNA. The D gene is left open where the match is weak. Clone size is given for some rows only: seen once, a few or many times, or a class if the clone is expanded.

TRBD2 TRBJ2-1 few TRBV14 CASSPFPEGRRAGGYNEQFF TGTGCCAGCAGCCCTTTTCCGGAGGGGCGAAGAGCGGGGGGGTACAATGAGCAGTTCTTC
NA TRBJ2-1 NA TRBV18 CASSPLLHGEQFF TGTGCCAGCTCACCGCTACTGCATGGTGAGCAGTTCTTC
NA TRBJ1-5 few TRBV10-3 CATWNSVSNQPQHF TGTGCCACCTGGAATTCGGTCAGCAATCAGCCCCAGCATTTT
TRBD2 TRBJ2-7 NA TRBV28 CASRVEGGRYEQYF TGTGCCAGCAGGGTTGAGGGAGGGCGCTACGAGCAGTACTTC
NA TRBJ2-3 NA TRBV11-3 CASSYRRADTQYF TGTGCCAGCAGCTATCGGCGGGCAGATACGCAGTATTTT
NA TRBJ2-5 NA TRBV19 CASSMSGAETQYF TGTGCCAGTAGTATGTCAGGGGCAGAGACCCAGTACTTC
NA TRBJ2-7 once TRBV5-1 CASSREYEQYF TGCGCCAGCAGCCGTGAATACGAGCAGTACTTC
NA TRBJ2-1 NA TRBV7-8 CASSSPGRSLHEQFF TGTGCCAGCAGCTCCCCGGGACGAAGTCTACATGAGCAGTTCTTC
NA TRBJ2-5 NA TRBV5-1 CASSDGTVSQETQYF TGCGCCAGCAGCGACGGCACAGTGAGCCAAGAGACCCAGTACTTC
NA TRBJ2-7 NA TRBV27 CASSFLGAIAYEQYF TGTGCCAGCAGTTTCCTGGGGGCGATCGCCTACGAGCAGTACTTC
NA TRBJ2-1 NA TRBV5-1 CASSITGEQFF TGCGCCAGCAGCATAACAGGGGAGCAGTTCTTC
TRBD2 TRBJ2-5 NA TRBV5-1 CASTRTSGRASETQYF TGCGCCAGCACCCGGACTAGCGGGAGGGCCTCGGAGACCCAGTACTTC
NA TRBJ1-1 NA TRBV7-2 CASSPQLNTEAFF TGTGCCAGCAGCCCTCAGCTGAACACTGAAGCTTTCTTT
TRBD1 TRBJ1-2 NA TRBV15 CATSRKTGAHYGYTF TGTGCCACCAGCAGAAAGACAGGGGCCCACTATGGCTACACCTTC
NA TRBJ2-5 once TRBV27 CASSWVQGRRETQYF TGTGCCAGCAGTTGGGTGCAGGGAAGGCGCGAGACCCAGTACTTC